This T cell receptor (beta chain) is from a study of blood T cell repertoires in COVID-19. Some clones are missing from TCRdb's copy, which holds only in-frame ones; the method was immunoSEQ multiplex PCR. The top ten hold 7.9% of the sample, which has around 99,000 clones, 75% to 85% seen once. The ends lost 5 bases at V and 4 bases at J; junction bases unmatched: 11. The germline V gene encodes CDR1 MNHNY and CDR2 SVGAGI (reference sequence). The CDR3 spans 15 residues. Sequenced material: peripheral blood. The chain recombines TRBV6-6 with TRBJ2-7, with 7 bases identical to TRBD2. The sequence was collected from an elderly woman with active or convalescent COVID-19. CDR3: CASSRGGGGPYEQYF. DNA of the CDR3: TGTGCCAGCAGTCGTGGGGGGGGAGGGCCTTACGAGCAGTACTTC.